This is a list of T cell receptor beta chains from one sample in a study of regulatory T cells in long-lasting Graves disease. In TCRdb, the multiplex PCR reads were re-called with MiXCR into one record per CDR3 protein. The repertoire holds around 460,000 distinct CDR3 sequences, with approximately 22% as singletons. Specimen: peripheral blood mononuclear cells (PBMCs), collected when the disease was refractory, from a patient treated with antithyroid drugs. The source is a female donor with Graves disease. The CDR3 runs from the conserved cysteine through the conserved F or W. A D gene is named only where the DNA matches it firmly. Size is stated for part of the rows, as once, few or many counts, or as a class when the clone is expanded.

CDR3 DNA | CDR3 protein | J gene | clone size | V gene | D gene
TGCGCCAGCAGCTTGGATCCTCGGGGCACTGAAGCTTTCTTT | CASSLDPRGTEAFF | TRBJ1-1 | . | TRBV5-1 | .
TGTGCCAGCAGCACAACGGCTGGGGACAGGGCCGCCTCCACCGGGGAGCTGTTTTTT | CASSTTAGDRAASTGELFF | TRBJ2-2 | few | TRBV7-2 | TRBD1
TGTGCCAGCAGCCCCACCGCGAGGCCCCGAGGGACCCAGTACTTC | CASSPTARPRGTQYF | TRBJ2-5 | few | TRBV6-1 | .
TGTGCCAGTAGTACAGCAGGAGTAAGAGGAACTGAAGCTTTCTTT | CASSTAGVRGTEAFF | TRBJ1-1 | . | TRBV19 | .
TGTGCCTGGAACACAGGGGTTAACACCGGGGAGCTGTTTTTT | CAWNTGVNTGELFF | TRBJ2-2 | . | TRBV30 | TRBD1
TGCAGTGCTATTTCAGGGGGTCTGACCAAAAACATTCAGTACTTC | CSAISGGLTKNIQYF | TRBJ2-4 | few | TRBV20-1 | TRBD1
TGTGCCAGCAGTGAAACAGACGATCAGCCCCAGCATTTT | CASSETDDQPQHF | TRBJ1-5 | many | TRBV6-1 | .
TGTGCCAGCAGTGGGACAGGGAGCGGAGAGACCCAGTACTTC | CASSGTGSGETQYF | TRBJ2-5 | . | TRBV6-1 | TRBD1
TGCAGTGCAGTTTCGGACAGAACCTACGAGCAGTACTTC | CSAVSDRTYEQYF | TRBJ2-7 | . | TRBV20-1 | .
TGTGCCAGCAGCCTCGGACAGTGGTCCATCCGGTGGTGGCCTTTCTTT | CASSLGQWSIRWWPFF | TRBJ1-1 | many | TRBV12-3/TRBV12-4 | .
TGTGCCAGCTCACCCTCCGGGTACAAACACACTGAAGCTTTCTTT | CASSPSGYKHTEAFF | TRBJ1-1 | once | TRBV18 | .
TGTGCCAGCAGCCTCCTCCCGACGGGAAGCGTCACGGGTGGCTACACCTTC | CASSLLPTGSVTGGYTF | TRBJ1-2 | . | TRBV6-1 | .
TGCAGTGCTAGATTCGGGGTTACTAATGAAAAACTGTTTTTT | CSARFGVTNEKLFF | TRBJ1-4 | . | TRBV20-1 | .
TGTGCCAGCACCAACTCTCGACGGGAAGAACTGTTTTTT | CASTNSRREELFF | TRBJ1-4 | . | TRBV28 | .